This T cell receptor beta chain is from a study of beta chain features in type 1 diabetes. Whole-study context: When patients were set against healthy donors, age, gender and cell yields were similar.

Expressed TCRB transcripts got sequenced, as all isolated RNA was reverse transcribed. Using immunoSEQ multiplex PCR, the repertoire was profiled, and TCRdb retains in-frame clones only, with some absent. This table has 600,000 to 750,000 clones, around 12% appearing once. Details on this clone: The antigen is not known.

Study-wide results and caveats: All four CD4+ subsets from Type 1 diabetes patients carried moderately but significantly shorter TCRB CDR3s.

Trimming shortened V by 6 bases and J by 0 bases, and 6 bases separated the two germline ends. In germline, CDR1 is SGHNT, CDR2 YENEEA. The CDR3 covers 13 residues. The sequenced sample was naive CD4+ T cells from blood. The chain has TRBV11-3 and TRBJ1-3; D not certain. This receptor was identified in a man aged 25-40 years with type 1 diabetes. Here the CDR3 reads CASRSASGNTIYF. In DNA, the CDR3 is TGTGCCAGCAGAAGCGCCTCTGGAAACACCATATATTTT.